A selection of T cell receptor beta chains follows, all from one sample in a study of T cell responses to AZD1222 COVID-19 vaccine. Assay: immunoSEQ multiplex PCR; the TCRdb copy retains only in-frame clones and omits some. The sample has 130,000 or so clones; more than 90% are singletons. The sample was peripheral blood, taken on day 0 of AZD1222 vaccination. Receptors were obtained from an adult in good health. CDR3s include the opening cysteine and the closing phenylalanine or tryptophan. A D gene is named only where the DNA matches it firmly. Size is omitted from some rows. Given values are once, few, many or a class for expanded clones.

.	.	TRBV14	TRBJ1-2	CASSQDRVGNFNYGYTF
.	.	TRBV7-2	TRBJ2-2	CASSSSVRFGELFF
few	.	TRBV15	TRBJ2-7	CATSRGYGEGEQYF
.	.	TRBV7-2	TRBJ2-3	CASSLAARTLSTDTQYF
.	TRBD2	TRBV7-9	TRBJ2-3	CASSYGRGTSTDTQYF
.	.	TRBV6-8	TRBJ2-5	CASSRGYPTRRTQYF
.	.	TRBV19	TRBJ2-7	CASSPQDGNYEQYF
.	.	TRBV19	TRBJ1-1	CASSIFEGGNTEAFF
once	TRBD1	TRBV5-4	TRBJ1-2	CASSLRGTDGYTF
.	.	TRBV30	TRBJ1-1	CAWSTVLNTEAFF
.	.	TRBV28	TRBJ1-5	CASSLWAGGGNQPQHF
once	.	TRBV4-1	TRBJ2-7	CASSQDLPGSPSYEQYF
.	TRBD1	TRBV7-2	TRBJ2-7	CASSLGSGQGYEQYF
few	.	TRBV4-1	TRBJ1-4	CASSQEGATNEKLFF
.	.	TRBV28	TRBJ1-4	CASSSDSLLGKLFF
.	TRBD2	TRBV28	TRBJ2-7	CASSTSTSGAYEQYF
.	.	TRBV27	TRBJ1-6	CASSLGQKNSPLHF
.	.	TRBV18	TRBJ1-1	CASSRPGAPGTEAFF
.	TRBD1	TRBV7-7	TRBJ2-1	CARPKGGDRGRNEQFF
.	TRBD1	TRBV20-1	TRBJ1-1	CSASQQGANTEAFF
.	.	TRBV7-9	TRBJ2-1	CACGTYNEQFF
.	.	TRBV28	TRBJ2-5	CASGGHAGALKETQYF
.	.	TRBV15	TRBJ1-1	CATSRDLKGVAFF
.	.	TRBV9	TRBJ2-7	CASSVGAFGHEQYF
few	.	TRBV6-4	TRBJ1-1	CASSAQDSAEAFF
.	.	TRBV4-2	TRBJ1-1	CASSQDLGQLEAFF
.	.	TRBV7-3	TRBJ1-1	CASSLSGKVTEAFF
.	TRBD2	TRBV7-9	TRBJ2-5	CASSLGGGGLAFETQYF
.	TRBD2	TRBV15	TRBJ2-5	CATSREGTSGSKYF
once	.	TRBV30	TRBJ2-6	CAWTTGSGANVLTF
.	TRBD2	TRBV4-1	TRBJ2-7	CASSQGASGRPYEQYF
.	TRBD2	TRBV12-3/TRBV12-4	TRBJ2-3	CASSPGRGKQYF
.	.	TRBV7-8	TRBJ1-2	CASSPGERPISYGYTF
.	TRBD2	TRBV3-1/TRBV3-2	TRBJ2-7	CASSQDRRGGPYEQYF
once	.	TRBV30	TRBJ2-3	CAWHLTTDTQYF
.	TRBD1	TRBV23-1	TRBJ1-1	CASSHPRGCSGGASFF
.	.	TRBV11-2	TRBJ2-1	CASSLALHSYNEQFF
once	TRBD1	TRBV24-1	TRBJ1-5	CATQGDNQPQHF
.	TRBD1	TRBV19	TRBJ2-7	CASSRTGEGEQYF
.	.	TRBV10-3	TRBJ1-3	CATQGSGNTIYF